The 18 T cell receptor beta chains presented below share a single source sample, sequenced in a study of blood T cell repertoires in COVID-19. Clones were sequenced by immunoSEQ multiplex PCR, and TCRdb holds only the in-frame ones, with some missing. The sample has roughly 100,000 clones; 75% to 85% are singletons. Input material: peripheral blood. The receptors were sampled from a human donor in a cohort sampled during active COVID-19.

The chain uses TRBV25-1 and TRBJ1-2; TRBD1 matches 8 bases. V gave up 5 bases and J gave up 9 bases; unmatched junction bases: 8. Germline lookup yields CDR1 MGHDK and CDR2 SYGVNS. The CDR3 covers 13 residues. The CDR3 loop reads CASSSRQGIRYTF. The CDR3 DNA follows: TGTGCCAGCAGTTCCCGACAGGGGATCCGCTACACCTTC.

The gene calls are TRBV9 and TRBJ2-7, with 8 bases lining up with TRBD2. The CDR3 contains 15 residues. Trimming cost V 4 bases and J 2 bases; bases outside gene matches: 8. The germline V gene encodes CDR1 SGDLS and CDR2 YYNGEE. CDR3 residues: CASSLQAGETYEQYF. The CDR3 DNA sequence: TGTGCCAGCAGCTTACAAGCGGGAGAGACCTACGAGCAGTACTTC. Using reference TRBV9 and TRBJ2-7 for the parts outside the CDR3, the full variable domain is DSGVTQTPKHLITATGQRVTLRCSPRSGDLSVYWYQQSLDQGLQFLIQYYNGEERAKGNILERFSAQQFPDLHSELNLSSLELGDSALYFCASSLQAGETYEQYFGPGTRLTVT.

The chain links TRBV19 to TRBJ2-5; 8 bases are shared with TRBD1. The CDR3 has 17 amino acids. CDR1 is LNHDA, CDR2 SQIVND, per germline (reference sequence). J gave up 1 base and V 6 bases, and 13 bases lay outside the gene matches. The CDR3 reads CASSLYPGQATQETQYF. In DNA, the CDR3 is TGTGCCAGTAGCCTGTATCCGGGACAGGCCACCCAAGAGACCCAGTACTTC. The whole variable domain, remainder taken from reference TRBV19 and TRBJ2-5, is DGGITQSPKYLFRKEGQNVTLSCEQNLNHDAMYWYRQDPGQGLRLIYYSQIVNDFQKGDIAEGYSVSREKKESFPLTVTSAQKNPTAFYLCASSLYPGQATQETQYFGPGTRLLVL.

J is TRBJ1-2 and V is TRBV7-6, with TRBD1 matching 7 bases. This CDR3 contains 15 residues. Germline CDR1 is SGHVS and CDR2 is FNYEAQ. Trimming cost V 1 base and J 2 bases; bases outside gene matches: 4. DNA for the CDR3: TGTGCCAGCAGCTTAGGCGGACAGGACAACTATGGCTACACCTTC. Its translation is CASSLGGQDNYGYTF.

The gene calls are TRBV19 and TRBJ1-3, with D uncertain. The germline V gene encodes CDR1 LNHDA and CDR2 SQIVND (reference sequence). The germline V and J ends were trimmed by 7 bases and 0 bases, with 7 bases remaining between them. The CDR3 is made up of 13 amino acids. CDR3 nucleotides: TGTGCCAGTAAGCGGGGCTCTGGAAACACCATATATTTT. As protein: CASKRGSGNTIYF.

The rearrangement links TRBV28 to TRBJ2-7; 9 bases align to TRBD2. With V trimmed by 8 bases and J by 4 bases, 9 bases remained unmatched. CDR3 size: 14 residues. Germline V gene data show CDR1 as MDHEN and CDR2 as SYDVKM. The CDR3 DNA reads as TGTGCCAGCCGATCTAGCGGGAAGGGGTACGAGCAGTACTTC. It specifies CASRSSGKGYEQYF.

The V gene is TRBV12-3 or TRBV12-4, the J gene TRBJ1-1; a possible D gene is TRBD1 (6 bases). Between the trimmed V and J ends, which lost 3 bases and 7 bases, there was a span of 12 bases. This CDR3 is built from 13 residues. The CDR3 coding sequence is TGTGCCAGCAGTTTGGGAGGGGGGTTTGAAGCTTTCTTT. This codes for CASSLGGGFEAFF.

The chain combines TRBV9 with TRBJ2-3, with 9 bases that match TRBD2. Germline CDR1 and CDR2: SGDLS and YYNGEE. V trimming: 4 bases; J trimming: 5 bases; junction bases outside the gene matches: 8. This CDR3 comprises 15 residues. As DNA, the CDR3 is TGTGCCAGCAGCCCCTTGGGAGCGGGAGGAGATACGCAGTATTTT. Translating it yields CASSPLGAGGDTQYF.

The V gene is TRBV28, the J gene TRBJ1-2; 7 bases map to TRBD1. The junction had 9 bases not matched to a gene; V was cut back by 10 bases and J by 10 bases. Germline V CDR1 and CDR2: MDHEN, SYDVKM. The CDR3 is made up of 11 amino acids. CDR3 region: CATDRVPLYTF. CDR3 bases: TGTGCCACCGACAGGGTTCCGCTCTACACCTTC.

The chain recombines TRBV18 with TRBJ1-1; D is undetermined. CDR1 is KGHSH, CDR2 LQKENI, per germline. With 3 bases removed from V and 0 bases from J, the gap between germline ends came to 8 bases. The CDR3 length is 14 residues. Here the CDR3 reads CASSPGNMNTEAFF. The CDR3 DNA is TGTGCCAGCTCACCCGGGAACATGAACACTGAAGCTTTCTTT.

The chain has TRBV30 and TRBJ1-4; D remains unclear. With 4 bases removed from V and 8 bases from J, the gap between germline ends came to 17 bases. Germline CDR1 is GTSNPN and CDR2 is SVGIG (reference sequence). The CDR3 loop spans 14 amino acids. The chain's CDR3 is CAWTIVGSGEKLFF. CDR3 nucleotides: TGTGCCTGGACCATCGTCGGCAGCGGGGAAAAACTGTTTTTT.

The chain has TRBV11-2 and TRBJ2-7, with D perhaps matching TRBD2 (5 bases). From germline, CDR1 is SGHAT and CDR2 FQNNGV. The CDR3 is 12 residues long. The V gene lost 0 bases and the J gene lost 7 bases, with 7 bases spanning the gap. CDR3: CASSLETGEQYF. In DNA, the CDR3 is TGTGCCAGCAGCTTAGAGACGGGAGAGCAGTACTTC. The full variable domain, rest sourced from reference TRBV11-2 and TRBJ2-7, is EAGVAQSPRYKIIEKRQSVAFWCNPISGHATLYWYQQILGQGPKLLIQFQNNGVVDDSQLPKDRFSAERLKGVDSTLKIQPAKLEDSAVYLCASSLETGEQYFGPGTRLTVT.

The rearrangement links TRBV5-8 to TRBJ2-7; maybe TRBD1 (6 bases). The germline CDR1 and CDR2 sequences are SGHTS and YDEGEE. V was cut by 1 base and J by 0 bases, with 11 bases left in between. The CDR3 sequence is 15 residues long. CDR3 nucleotide sequence: TGTGCCAGCAGCTTGCACACAGGGTACTCCTACGAGCAGTACTTC. Its protein is CASSLHTGYSYEQYF.

This chain uses TRBV3-1 (or the pseudogene TRBV3-2) with TRBJ2-1; TRBD2 might be the D (6 bases). Trimming removed 6 bases at V and 10 bases at J, with 10 bases between. The CDR3 has 11 residues. Germline values: CDR1 LGHDT, CDR2 YNNKEL (reference sequence). The CDR3 DNA follows: TGTGCCAGCAGTTCTGGACTAGAGCAGTTCTTC. Amino acid sequence: CASSSGLEQFF.

The gene calls are TRBV5-4 and TRBJ2-3; D may be TRBD2 (6 bases). With 5 bases removed from V and 1 base from J, the gap between germline ends came to 14 bases. Germline V gene lookup returns CDR1 SGHNT and CDR2 YYREEE (reference sequence). The CDR3 consists of 15 residues. The CDR3 coding sequence is TGTGCCAGCAGATTAGGGACTGTAGGCACAGATACGCAGTATTTT. Translation: CASRLGTVGTDTQYF.

This chain uses TRBV15 with TRBJ2-7; tentative D call: TRBD2 (6 bases). The germline CDR1 and CDR2 sequences are LNHNV and YYDKDF (reference sequence). The CDR3 covers 15 residues. Between the trimmed V and J ends, which lost 5 bases and 1 base, there was a span of 15 bases. CDR3 sequence (DNA): TGTGCCACCAGCTTGGGGTCTAGCGATTCCTACGAGCAGTACTTC. This sequence encodes CATSLGSSDSYEQYF. Full variable domain (missing parts from reference TRBV15 and TRBJ2-7): DAMVIQNPRYQVTQFGKPVTLSCSQTLNHNVMYWYQQKSSQAPKLLFHYYDKDFNNEADTPDNFQSRRPNTSFCFLDIRSPGLGDTAMYLCATSLGSSDSYEQYFGPGTRLTVT.

The genes are TRBV19 and TRBJ1-5, with 8 bases that match TRBD1. V lost 7 bases and J lost 1; bases outside the gene matches: 9. The germline V gene encodes CDR1 LNHDA and CDR2 SQIVND (reference sequence). The CDR3 has 16 residues. CDR3 nucleotide sequence: TGTGCCAGTACCACTGGACAGGGTCGGAGCAATCAGCCCCAGCATTTT. This gives the protein CASTTGQGRSNQPQHF.

This clone is a singleton in its sample. The chain recombines TRBV11-2 with TRBJ2-7; no clear D gene. The germline V gene encodes CDR1 SGHAT and CDR2 FQNNGV. The germline V and J ends were trimmed by 4 bases and 1 base, with 5 bases remaining between them. The CDR3 length is 12 residues. The CDR3 DNA reads TGTGCCAGCAGCTCCCTGTCCTACGAGCAGTACTTC. Its protein is CASSSLSYEQYF.